This is a list of T cell receptor beta chains from one sample in a study of blood T cell repertoires in COVID-19. Some clones are missing from TCRdb's copy, which holds only in-frame ones; the method was immunoSEQ multiplex PCR. Of roughly 500,000 clones listed, 80% to 90% were seen once; the top ten hold around 8%. Source material: PBMCs or T cells enriched from blood (not recorded which). The origin of the receptors is a woman aged 60-70 years who had recovered from COVID-19. The conserved cysteine and the conserved F or W are not part of the CDR3 here. The size entry is marked missing in some rows and otherwise reads once, few, many or a size class.

>TRBV28|TRBJ1-4|few
ASSEGQGTGKLF
>TRBV6-5|TRBJ2-3|.
ASNRGDFTDTQY
>TRBV3-1/TRBV3-2|TRBJ2-2|few
ASSPTGPGELF
>TRBV27|TRBJ2-1|once
ASSSTDRGRNEQF
>TRBV6-5|TRBJ2-2|.
ASSSEDRFDGELF
>TRBV12-5|TRBJ2-5|.
ASGLVGDGRVAPETQY
>TRBV5-1|TRBJ2-1|few
ASSLAGTVYNEQF
>TRBV25-1|TRBJ1-1|few
ASRTYGRGRDTEAF
>TRBV19|TRBJ1-1|.
ASSIGRVNTEAF
>TRBV4-1|TRBJ2-3|.
ASSQPPGLALADTQY
>TRBV7-2|TRBJ1-5|.
ASSPLGAGSDQPQH
>TRBV12-3/TRBV12-4|TRBJ2-1|few
ASSLPAGAEQF
>TRBV7-6|TRBJ2-2|.
ASSLTGQIYTGELF
>TRBV2|TRBJ1-2|few
ASSEAGTGGYGYT
>TRBV2|TRBJ1-1|once
ASSEVPTEAF
>TRBV19|TRBJ2-1|.
ASSIIGTGGRNEQF
>TRBV5-1|TRBJ1-1|.
ASSWGQLNTEAF
>TRBV9|TRBJ2-5|.
ASNLGQPGETQY
>TRBV15|TRBJ2-3|.
ATSSWESGDTQY
>TRBV30|TRBJ1-5|.
AWSRDRGFLFNQPQH
>TRBV18|TRBJ1-1|.
ASSPSGTANTEAF
>TRBV25-1|TRBJ2-1|.
ASSETFWNEQF
>TRBV10-3|TRBJ1-5|.
AISSGQGGNQPQH
>TRBV3-1/TRBV3-2|TRBJ1-1|.
ASSERTGGEETEAF
>TRBV18|TRBJ2-3|.
ASSLQGIPLTDTQY
>TRBV4-1|TRBJ1-1|.
ASSQETGGNTEAF
>TRBV2|TRBJ2-7|.
ASQAGLASYEQY
>TRBV6-5|TRBJ1-2|.
ASSYVPGQGGGYT
>TRBV24-1|TRBJ2-7|.
ATSNSYEQY
>TRBV30|TRBJ1-4|.
AWKPRDRGQTNEKLF
>TRBV24-1|TRBJ2-3|.
ATGTSTDTQY
>TRBV10-3|TRBJ1-1|.
AISGANTEAF
>TRBV2|TRBJ1-6|once
ASSEEVGSSYNSPLH
>TRBV2|TRBJ1-5|.
ASSEPYQPQH